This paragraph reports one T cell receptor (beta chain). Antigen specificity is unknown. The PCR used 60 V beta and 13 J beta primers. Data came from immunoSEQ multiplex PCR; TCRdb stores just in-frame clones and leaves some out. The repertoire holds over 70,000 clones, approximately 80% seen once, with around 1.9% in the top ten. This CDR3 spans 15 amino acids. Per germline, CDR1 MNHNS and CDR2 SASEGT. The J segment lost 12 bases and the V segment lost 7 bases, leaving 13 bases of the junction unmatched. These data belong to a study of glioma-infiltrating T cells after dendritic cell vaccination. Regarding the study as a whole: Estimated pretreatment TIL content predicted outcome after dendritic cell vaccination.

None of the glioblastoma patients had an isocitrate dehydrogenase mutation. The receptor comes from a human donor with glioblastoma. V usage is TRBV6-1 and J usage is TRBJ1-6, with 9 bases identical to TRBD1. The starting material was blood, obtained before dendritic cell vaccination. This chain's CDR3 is CASTEGDRAHRPLHF. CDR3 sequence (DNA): TGTGCCAGCACCGAAGGGGACAGGGCCCATCGACCCCTCCACTTT.